The 23 T cell receptor beta chains below come from one sample, sequenced in a study of blood T cell repertoires in COVID-19. The data were produced by immunoSEQ multiplex PCR, yet TCRdb's version contains in-frame clones alone and is incomplete. Of some 370,000 clones detected, roughly 90% appear once; the ten largest clones hold 1% to 1.5%. The sequencing input was peripheral blood. The receptors were gathered from a man aged 40-49 years with acute or convalescent COVID-19.

The CDR3 sequence: CASSLYPGRAPETQYF. As DNA, the CDR3 is TGTGCCAGCAGTTTATATCCGGGCAGGGCCCCGGAGACCCAGTACTTC. The J gene is TRBJ2-5, the V gene TRBV27, with D perhaps matching TRBD1 (5 bases). The CDR3 sequence is 16 residues long. The V and J ends lost 1 base and 5 bases respectively, with 17 bases between them. Germline loops: CDR1 MNHEY, CDR2 SMNVEV (reference sequence).

This sequence joins TRBV5-6 and TRBJ2-7; weak D call: TRBD1 (6 bases). Trimming left V 4 bases short and J 0 bases short, with 14 bases between. Germline assignment: CDR1 SGHDT and CDR2 YYEEEE. This CDR3 spans 15 amino acids. CDR3 region: CASSPTGPSSYEQYF. The CDR3 DNA follows: TGTGCCAGCAGCCCAACAGGGCCCAGCTCCTACGAGCAGTACTTC.

This clone was seen only a few times. The chain joins TRBV6-5 to TRBJ2-7; 10 bases fit TRBD2. Trimming cost V 6 bases and J 7 bases; bases outside gene matches: 6. This CDR3 contains 13 residues. Looked up from germline, CDR1 is MNHEY and CDR2 is SVGAGI. In nucleotides, the CDR3 is TGTGCCAGCAGACTGGGACTAGCGAGGGAGCAGTACTTC. Its translation is CASRLGLAREQYF.

The chain carries TRBV28 and TRBJ2-7, with 10 bases lining up with TRBD1. This CDR3 is 14 amino acids long. CDR1 and CDR2 from the germline V gene are MDHEN and SYDVKM. V was pared by 7 bases and J by 4 bases, with 7 bases of the junction left unmatched. CDR3 DNA: TGTGCCAGCAAGACGGGACAGGGGTTTTACGAGCAGTACTTC. Its translation is CASKTGQGFYEQYF.

V and J are TRBV4-1 and TRBJ2-7, with 11 nucleotides matching TRBD2. CDR3 length equals 18 residues. The junction had 11 bases not matched to a gene; V was cut back by 1 base and J by 3 bases. Germline-derived CDR1 and CDR2 are MGHRA and YSYEKL. DNA for the CDR3: TGCGCCAGCAGCCAAGTCGCAAGTCCTAGCGGGAGGAACTACGAGCAGTACTTC. Amino acid sequence: CASSQVASPSGRNYEQYF.

CDR3: CASSSNRQGNSPLHF. The CDR3 bases are TGTGCCAGCAGCTCCAACCGACAGGGAAATTCACCCCTCCACTTT. The V and J genes are TRBV7-6 and TRBJ1-6; 7 bases match TRBD1. With 4 bases clipped from V and 7 bases from J, the junction kept 7 bases outside the gene matches. The CDR3 runs 15 residues. Per the germline V gene, CDR1 is SGHVS and CDR2 is FNYEAQ.

This chain connects TRBV19 to TRBJ2-2, with 14 bases fitting TRBD2. The CDR3 is made up of 20 amino acids. After removal of 7 bases from V and 4 bases from J, the junction contained 17 bases not matched to a gene. CDR1 and CDR2 from the germline V gene are LNHDA and SQIVND (reference sequence). CDR3 residues: CASTETPTGLAGVGTGELFF. CDR3 DNA sequence: TGTGCCAGTACCGAAACACCCACGGGACTAGCGGGAGTTGGCACCGGGGAGCTGTTTTTT. Variable domain in full (rest from reference TRBV19 and TRBJ2-2): DGGITQSPKYLFRKEGQNVTLSCEQNLNHDAMYWYRQDPGQGLRLIYYSQIVNDFQKGDIAEGYSVSREKKESFPLTVTSAQKNPTAFYLCASTETPTGLAGVGTGELFFGEGSRLTVL.

The J gene is TRBJ1-1, the V gene TRBV29-1; D might be TRBD1 (6 bases). V lost 2 bases and J 0 bases, leaving 13 bases between the germline ends. Germline V lookup: CDR1 SQVTM, CDR2 ANQGSEA. This CDR3 contains 15 residues. CDR3 residues: CSVERTGTMNTEAFF. The DNA for the CDR3 is TGCAGCGTTGAACGAACAGGGACCATGAACACTGAAGCTTTCTTT.

In its sample, this clone was seen once. V and J are TRBV11-2 and TRBJ2-7; the D gene is possibly TRBD2 (6 bases). Germline-derived CDR1 and CDR2 are SGHAT and FQNNGV. The V gene lost 1 base and the J gene lost 3 bases, with 13 bases spanning the gap. The CDR3 is made up of 15 amino acids. The CDR3 DNA sequence: TGTGCCAGCAGCTTAGGGGGGGTTCCAGGCTACGAGCAGTACTTC. It codes for CASSLGGVPGYEQYF.

This clone was detected once. The gene calls are TRBV9 and TRBJ2-3, with 11 nucleotides matching TRBD2. V gave up 4 bases and J gave up 6 bases; unmatched junction bases: 13. There are 17 residues in the CDR3. Germline CDR1 is SGDLS and CDR2 is YYNGEE. CDR3 DNA: TGTGCCAGCAGCCGGATACTAGCGGGGGCCCTGGGGGATACGCAGTATTTT. Translated: CASSRILAGALGDTQYF.

This chain joins TRBV12-3 or TRBV12-4 and TRBJ1-1, with TRBD1 matching 7 bases. CDR3 length: 12 residues. The V segment lost 0 bases and the J segment 10 bases; nucleotides outside the gene matches: 2. CDR3 coding DNA: TGTGCCAGCAGTTTAGCGCACAGGGGAGCTTTCTTT. Its translation: CASSLAHRGAFF.

This rearrangement joins TRBV7-5 to TRBJ1-5; TRBD1, the D gene given by the table, was not confirmed from the DNA. TRBV7-5 is described as a pseudogene. CDR3 length: 16 residues. The CDR3 coding sequence is TGTGCCAGAAGCAAAAAAGACAGGGGATTGAATCAGCCCCAGCATTTT. This codes for CARSKKDRGLNQPQHF.

The chain couples TRBV20-1 to TRBJ1-5; D unclear. Germline CDR1 and CDR2: DFQATT and SNEGSKA (reference sequence). The germline V and J ends were trimmed by 3 bases and 6 bases, with 15 bases remaining between them. The CDR3 runs to 14 residues. CDR3 amino acids: CSASRGSEGQPQHF. For the CDR3, the DNA is TGCAGTGCTAGTCGCGGAAGCGAGGGTCAGCCCCAGCATTTT.

The chain links TRBV5-6 to TRBJ2-5; a weak D match, TRBD2 (7 bases). V lost 3 bases and J lost 5, with 26 bases in between. CDR1 is SGHDT and CDR2 is YYEEEE in the germline V gene. The CDR3 extends over 18 amino acids. Here the CDR3 DNA reads TGTGCCAGCAGCTCGATCGCCATCCGGCGGGGGCCATGGGAGACCCAGTACTTC. Translated: CASSSIAIRRGPWETQYF.

By share, this clone counts as medium-sized (0.01 to 0.1%). The genes are TRBV10-3 and TRBJ2-7; tentative D call: TRBD2 (6 bases). The CDR3 has 15 amino acids. Per germline, CDR1 ENHRY and CDR2 SYGVKD. V lost 0 bases and J 1 base, leaving 10 bases between the germline ends. The CDR3 region is CAISESGGKSYEQYF. The CDR3 nucleotides read TGTGCCATCAGTGAGTCGGGGGGAAAGTCCTACGAGCAGTACTTC.

This clone was recorded only once. The chain couples TRBV6-1 to TRBJ1-1; 9 positions match TRBD1. Germline assignment: CDR1 MNHNS and CDR2 SASEGT. J gave up 11 bases and V 2 bases, and 15 bases lay outside the gene matches. The CDR3 is 16 residues long. CDR3: CASSETPGQGTVGAFF. Here the CDR3 DNA reads TGTGCCAGCAGTGAAACCCCGGGACAGGGAACAGTAGGGGCTTTCTTT.

V is TRBV28 and J is TRBJ2-1; 13 positions agree with TRBD2. Losses at the gene ends were 3 bases for V and 0 bases for J; bases not matched to a gene: 2. The CDR3 is made up of 17 amino acids. CDR1 and CDR2 (germline): MDHEN, SYDVKM. The CDR3 nucleotides are TGTGCCAGCAGTTTGGGGACTAGCGGGACCTCCTACAATGAGCAGTTCTTC. As protein: CASSLGTSGTSYNEQFF.

The chain links TRBV6-5 to TRBJ1-2, with D perhaps matching TRBD1 (5 bases). This CDR3 comprises 13 residues. V lost 10 bases, J lost 7 bases, and 19 bases lay in between. Per the germline V gene, CDR1 is MNHEY and CDR2 is SVGAGI. The CDR3 loop reads CANRVQGMGGYTF. The DNA for the CDR3 is TGTGCCAATCGGGTCCAGGGCATGGGTGGCTACACCTTC.

The chain joins TRBV6-6 to TRBJ1-1; D possibly corresponds to TRBD1 (5 bases). CDR1 and CDR2 (germline): MNHNY, SVGAGI (reference sequence). Between the trimmed V and J ends, which lost 1 base and 3 bases, there was a span of 12 bases. The CDR3 has 15 residues. CDR3 sequence reads: CASSYFRGEDTEAFF. The CDR3 DNA is TGTGCCAGCAGTTACTTTCGGGGGGAGGACACTGAAGCTTTCTTT.

The V and J genes are TRBV12-3 or TRBV12-4 and TRBJ2-5; TRBD2 is a possible D gene (6 bases). The CDR3 is 12 residues long. V was trimmed by 4 bases and J by 14 bases, leaving 17 bases between them. The CDR3 spells CASSSPVGRTYF. The CDR3 DNA is TGTGCCAGCAGTTCCCCCGTAGGGAGGACTTACTTC.

Worth noting for this clone: Other nucleotide sequences from this sample produce the same CDR3. The V and J genes are TRBV28 and TRBJ1-5; 7 nucleotides match TRBD1. From germline, CDR1 is MDHEN and CDR2 SYDVKM. With 4 bases clipped from V and 0 bases from J, the junction kept 3 bases outside the gene matches. The CDR3 spans 15 residues. The CDR3 spells CASSSDRVSNQPQHF. As DNA, the CDR3 is TGTGCCAGCAGTTCCGACAGGGTTAGCAATCAGCCCCAGCATTTT.

Note on this clone: The identical CDR3 is also encoded by other nucleotide sequences in the sample. The chain carries TRBV9 and TRBJ2-6; tentatively, D is TRBD1 (5 bases). This CDR3 comprises 15 residues. The V and J ends lost 1 base and 2 bases respectively, with 7 bases between them. CDR1 and CDR2 from the germline V gene are SGDLS and YYNGEE. CDR3 sequence reads: CASSVTGTGANVLTF. CDR3 bases: TGTGCCAGCAGCGTAACAGGCACTGGGGCCAACGTCCTGACTTTC.

The chain recombines TRBV14 with TRBJ2-3; a possible D gene is TRBD2 (7 bases). Germline lookup yields CDR1 SGHDN and CDR2 FVKESK. The CDR3 covers 15 residues. V was pared by 1 base and J by 5 bases, with 13 bases between. This CDR3 reads CASSQGWGGLDTQYF. For the CDR3, the DNA is TGTGCCAGCAGCCAAGGGTGGGGGGGCCTAGATACGCAGTATTTT.